The 21 T cell receptor beta chains listed next were all sequenced from one sample in a study of CXCR3-negative and CXCR3-positive naive CD8 T cells. Overall study results and limits: TRB CDR3s of CXCR3-positive naive cells were more hydrophobic than those of CXCR3-negative naive cells.

Their specific antigens are unknown. The TRB libraries of cDNA were built by UMI-labeled 5' RACE. TCRdb reanalyzed the 5' RACE reads, giving one entry per CDR3 protein sequence and no DNA. This listing includes tens of thousands of distinct CDR3 sequences. The sequencing sample was made of naive CXCR3+ CD8+ T cells from blood. Subset of the sample: CD45RO-CCR7+CD27+CD95- naive CD8+ T cells expressing CXCR3 (TNR3+). These receptors came from a human donor in good health. Some clones in this sample may be carry-over from other donors' samples.

This chain uses TRBV27 with TRBJ2-7; there is no DNA to check the TCRdb D call of TRBD2. Germline CDR1 MNHEY, CDR2 SMNVEV (reference sequence). This CDR3 contains 16 residues. This CDR3 reads CASSLTPTAASEEQYF.

This sequence joins TRBV28 and TRBJ2-2. This CDR3 is built from 14 residues. Germline lookup yields CDR1 MDHEN and CDR2 SYDVKM. The CDR3 is CASSFSVSSGELFF.

V usage is TRBV12-3 or TRBV12-4 and J usage is TRBJ2-1. There are 13 residues in the CDR3. CDR3 region: CASRVIGFNKQFF.

V and J are TRBV6-2 or TRBV6-3 and TRBJ2-1; TCRdb designates TRBD1, a call that cannot be tested without DNA. The CDR3 totals 14 residues. Germline lookup yields CDR1 MNHEY and CDR2 SVGEGT. Here the CDR3 reads CASSPRDTYNEQFF.

The chain links TRBV24-1 to TRBJ2-1; the D call from TCRdb, TRBD1, cannot be confirmed without DNA. Looked up from germline, CDR1 is KGHDR and CDR2 is SFDVKD. This CDR3 has 14 amino acids. The CDR3 sequence is CATSDLEPGSEQFF.

The V gene is TRBV3-1, the J gene TRBJ2-3; there is no DNA to check the TCRdb D call of TRBD1. This CDR3 region has 16 residues. The germline gives CDR1 LGHDT, CDR2 YNNKEL (reference sequence). The chain's CDR3 is CASSQDLAGPTDTQYF.

The genes are TRBV9 and TRBJ2-1; TCRdb picks TRBD2, but there is no DNA to check that call. The CDR3 is 15 amino acids. The germline CDR1 and CDR2 sequences are SGDLS and YYNGEE. The CDR3 sequence is CASTRGGGVYNEQFF.

The chain links TRBV20-1 to TRBJ2-4; there is no DNA to check the TCRdb D call of TRBD1. Germline V gene data show CDR1 as DFQATT and CDR2 as SNEGSKA (reference sequence). This CDR3 is 14 amino acids long. The CDR3 sequence: CSATGVIAKNIQYF.

The chain links TRBV18 to TRBJ2-5. The CDR3 totals 13 residues. Germline CDR1 and CDR2: KGHSH and LQKENI. This CDR3 reads CASSPPNDETQYF.

This sequence joins TRBV28 and TRBJ2-1; TCRdb lists TRBD1, though no DNA is available to test this call. This CDR3 spans 11 amino acids. In germline, CDR1 is MDHEN, CDR2 SYDVKM. The CDR3 loop reads CASSLGAEQFF.

V usage is TRBV18 and J usage is TRBJ2-1; checking the TCRdb D call of TRBD1 is not possible without DNA. The CDR3 covers 13 residues. Germline-derived CDR1 and CDR2 are KGHSH and LQKENI. This CDR3 is CASSPDRVNEQFF. The complete variable domain, with remaining parts taken from reference TRBV18 and TRBJ2-1, reads NAGVMQNPRHLVRRRGQEARLRCSPMKGHSHVYWYRQLPEEGLKFMVYLQKENIIDESGMPKERFSAEFPKEGPSILRIQQVVRGDSAAYFCASSPDRVNEQFFGPGTRLTVL.

The chain's CDR3 is CASSREETQYF. This chain connects TRBV11-2 to TRBJ2-5. This CDR3 is 11 amino acids long. CDR1 SGHAT and CDR2 FQNNGV come from the germline V gene.

The chain joins TRBV13 to TRBJ1-2; the D call of TRBD1 rests on TCRdb alone, since no DNA is present to check it. The germline V gene encodes CDR1 PRHDT and CDR2 FYEKMQ (reference sequence). The CDR3 consists of 16 residues. The CDR3 region is CASGAGTERPNYGYTF.

The V gene is TRBV28, the J gene TRBJ2-1; TCRdb's D call of TRBD1 is untestable without DNA. This CDR3 is built from 17 residues. Looked up from germline, CDR1 is MDHEN and CDR2 is SYDVKM. The CDR3: CASSLAFRGGAKVEQFF.

The rearrangement uses TRBV21-1 and TRBJ2-7. TRBV21-1 is a pseudogene locus. The CDR3 length is 14 residues. The CDR3 sequence: CASSISCTNYEQYF.

The chain combines TRBV3-1 with TRBJ2-1; the D call of TRBD2 rests on TCRdb alone, since no DNA is present to check it. Germline CDR1 reads LGHDT; CDR2 reads YNNKEL (reference sequence). This CDR3 region has 17 residues. CDR3 sequence: CASSQDGTGTSINEQFF.

This chain joins TRBV2 and TRBJ2-2; checking the TCRdb D call of TRBD1 is not possible without DNA. CDR1 and CDR2 (germline): SNHLY, FYNNEI. The CDR3 runs to 14 residues. This CDR3 is CAGQGQANTGELFF.

The CDR3 loop is CASSLVGGGVGEQYF. The chain employs TRBV7-8 and TRBJ2-7; TCRdb's assignment of TRBD1 cannot be checked, as there is no DNA. Germline-derived CDR1 and CDR2 are SGHVS and FQNEAQ. The CDR3 spans 15 residues.

V gene TRBV4-2 combines with J gene TRBJ1-1; TCRdb proposes TRBD1, but this gene call is untestable without DNA. The CDR3 spans 14 residues. Looked up from germline, CDR1 is LGHNA and CDR2 is YNFKEQ. CDR3 residues: CASALTTGNTEAFF.

The chain employs TRBV7-2 and TRBJ2-3; TCRdb calls TRBD1, which cannot be checked without DNA. The CDR3 consists of 15 residues. From germline, CDR1 is SGHTA and CDR2 FQGNSA. This CDR3 reads CASSAGQGWTDTQYF.

The genes are TRBV29-1 and TRBJ1-2. Germline-derived CDR1 and CDR2 are SQVTM and ANQGSEA. CDR3 size: 11 residues. This CDR3 reads CSVESLGGYTF.